This T cell receptor (beta chain) came from a study of blood T cell repertoires in COVID-19. Background on the study: The study drew acute and convalescent COVID-19 samples from the United States, Italy and Spain. PBMCs, B-cell-depleted T cells, or T cells were the source of the cDNA or gDNA that made up the material.

The study recruited people aged roughly 18 to 100 years across roughly 23 US areas. Recovered Cohort 3 donors showed two negative PCRs, clearance, or symptom resolution. Sequencing used immunoSEQ multiplex PCR; TCRdb keeps in-frame clones, though not all of them. The sample shows roughly 330,000 clones, around 87% of them seen only once. The germline CDR1 and CDR2 sequences are SQVTM and ANQGSEA. The CDR3 totals 13 residues. Deletions cut 5 bases from V and 0 bases from J, with 10 bases between. This TCR was sampled from a woman in her thirties who had recovered from COVID-19. The chain has TRBV29-1 and TRBJ1-2; D is possibly TRBD1 (5 bases). Sequencing was done on a sample of PBMCs or T cells enriched from blood (not recorded which). The CDR3: CSVTGEANYGYTF. Written as DNA, the CDR3 is TGCAGCGTTACAGGTGAAGCTAACTATGGCTACACCTTC.